This is a list of T cell receptor beta chains from one sample in a study of human T cells and chemical hapten exposure. TCRdb itself ran the RACE reads through MiXCR, one entry per CDR3 protein. Of about 380,000 distinct CDR3 sequences listed, 5.1% were seen once; the top ten hold 2.6%. The sequenced sample was whole blood, obtained in connection with sensitization to the hapten diphenylcyclopropenone (DPC). The receptor source for this set is a woman aged 45 to 65 with alopecia areata. Some clones in this sample may be carry-over from other donors' samples. CDR3s include the opening cysteine and the closing phenylalanine or tryptophan. The order of the fields is clone size, V gene, CDR3 protein. The listing skips clone size in some rows; elsewhere it reads once, few, many or a size class.

NA,TRBV27,CASSSLGTGSTDTQYF
many,TRBV6-5,CASSYMGRAYNEQFF
NA,TRBV5-1,CASSPTETHNSPLHF
many,TRBV20-1,CSVGLRQETQYF
many,TRBV6-5,CASSYSRGSGGGEAFF
many,TRBV29-1,CSALGNEQYF
few,TRBV29-1,CSISGGRYEQYF
few,TRBV5-6,CASSLGLAGAYTDTQYF
few,TRBV6-5,CASSYSEALAANVLTF
NA,TRBV3-1,CASSPGLSGGADTQYF
NA,TRBV25-1,CASSEDGYQETQYF
NA,TRBV28,CASSFSRRVQETQYF
many,TRBV20-1,CSGATSGGTDTQYF
few,TRBV27,CASSLLPHISYEQYF
NA,TRBV28,CASTPSLGWEKLFF
NA,TRBV3-1,CASSQVEATGELFF
few,TRBV12-3/TRBV12-4,CASSSLYGDISTDTQYF
NA,TRBV7-2,CASSPGVLTDQYF
NA,TRBV7-9,CASSLTQFGSGKYF
NA,TRBV5-1,CASSLESDTEAFF
NA,TRBV5-5,CASRRYGAYEQYF
NA,TRBV20-1,CSASIRGRWGNTIYF
NA,TRBV25-1,CASRWGRGESETQYF
many,TRBV12-3/TRBV12-4,CASSAWEAEAFF
many,TRBV6-5,CASSTGQANGYTF
NA,TRBV12-3/TRBV12-4,CASSLWQGSSPLHF
NA,TRBV12-3/TRBV12-4,CASSFSYGDTQYF